The sequence of this TCR beta chain was determined in a study of blood T cell repertoires in COVID-19. This CDR3 is 13 amino acids long. The trim removed 7 bases at V and 2 bases at J, leaving 4 bases unmatched. Germline CDR1 reads SNHLY; CDR2 reads FYNNEI. Libraries were prepared by immunoSEQ multiplex PCR; TCRdb keeps only in-frame clonotypes and omits some of them. The repertoire holds approximately 230,000 clones, with 80% to 95% as singletons. The cohort comprised adults aged about 18 to 90 years residing in approximately 22 US areas. Each participant's cohort was designated according to participant-reported clinical history. Donors in Cohort 3 who had recovered were those with two negative PCRs, healthcare professional clearance, or resolution of their symptoms.

Material: PBMCs or T cells enriched from blood (not recorded which). This receptor was taken from a woman aged 18-30 years who had recovered from COVID-19. The chain employs TRBV2 and TRBJ1-1, with 7 bases fitting TRBD1. The CDR3 spells CASKTGTNTEAFF. CDR3 DNA sequence: TGTGCCAGCAAGACAGGGACTAACACTGAAGCTTTCTTT.